The present TCR beta chain was sequenced within a study of spatial heterogeneity in lung cancer (dated by TCRdb to between 2017 and 2020). Context from the whole study: Samples were obtained from approximately 77 patients with early-stage, untreated non-small cell lung cancer from the lung TRACERx cohort. Follow-up PBMC samples were sequenced whenever the samples were available, and the median time to follow-up was approximately 24 months after resection. More beta-chain than alpha-chain transcripts were consistently detected, likely reflecting higher beta-chain transcript abundance. In the raw uncorrected reads, each unique combination of TCR and UMI appeared more than ten times on average. In non-small cell lung cancer, the study quantitatively compared TCR alpha and beta repertoires across several tumor regions, matched nontumor lung, and blood. The study linked features of the TCR repertoire to counts of nonsynonymous mutations, which were determined by whole-exome sequencing of tumor tissue. At surgery, both alpha and beta chains were TCR-sequenced in 200 to 250 tumor regions, about 64 matched nontumor lung samples and over 50 PBMC samples. The research as a whole found: Only 13 to 15 patients were included in comparisons of baseline and follow-up blood repertoires. Ubiquitous expanded tumor TCRs were found in blood more often at tumor resection than at routine follow-up. Additional single-cell paired TCR alpha and beta sequencing was considered necessary to confirm, at a functional level, the hypothesis that regional TCRs recognize regional mutations.

This clonotype was recorded at least ten times. Its antigen remains undetermined. No clone much larger than this one lies a single base away; base qualities are absent. The meaning of the sample's time point label: blood at routine non-recurrence follow-up after resection. Whole RNA extracted from tumor and nontumor lung tissue, or from cryopreserved PBMC samples, was used for TCR sequencing without cell sorting. A patient was chosen for TCR sequencing only when enough RNA was available from at least two tumor regions. V is pared back by 2 bases and J by 5 bases, with 15 bases lying between the germline termini. CDR1 is given as MNHEY and CDR2 as SVGAGI, both from the germline V gene. CDR3 length: 16 amino acids, cysteine to phenylalanine. Only CDR3 DNA is held: 48 bases, read in frame from base 1. Library generation was performed with 5' RACE. This sample was sequenced with a NextSeq 500. To allow correction of PCR and sequencing errors, the TCR library protocol tagged every TCR cDNA molecule with a unique molecular identifier. The source study handled its data this way. TCR identification, UMI-based error correction and CDR3 extraction were all carried out with Decombinator tools. TCRs above a frequency of 2 per 1,000, corresponding to the top 1% of the tumor frequency distribution, were defined as expanded. Each repertoire was subsampled 100 times to 5,000 TCRs, after which Renyi diversity was computed with the R vegan package. CDR3 similarity networks were constructed using string-kernel similarity of amino acid triplets, with links drawn between CDR3s whose pairwise similarity was above 0.82. The public reads were run again by TCRdb, first through fastp at Q25 and then through MiXCR, and only productive beta chains were kept. Entries that share a CDR3 protein sequence are merged under the most common genes and DNA. Clone size and V and J calls follow TCRdb, not the original study. In all, the sample holds about 120,000 distinct CDR3 sequences, and 12% of those were seen once. Around a sixth of the sample goes to the ten largest clones.

The V and J genes are TRBV6-5 and TRBJ2-2, with the D call perhaps TRBD1 or TRBD2, each one matching 5 bases. The origin of this receptor is a male donor with early-stage non-small cell lung cancer. The sequencing used PBMCs, collected at follow-up. The DNA is TGTGCCAGCAGTTACCCCGGGACGGGTGGTACCGGGGAGCTGTTTTTT. The encoded protein is CASSYPGTGGTGELFF.